This T cell receptor beta chain is drawn from a study of PD-1 blockade in classical Hodgkin lymphoma. This CDR3 has 18 amino acids. Germline-derived CDR1 and CDR2 are MDHEN and SYDVKM. The V and J ends lost 4 bases and 2 bases respectively, with 21 bases between them. The table came from immunoSEQ multiplex PCR; TCRdb's copy has only in-frame clones and leaves some out. The sample lists about 13,000 clones; over 75% were seen once. Patients all relapsed after autologous stem cell transplantation, and there was variation in brentuximab vedotin exposure. Broader study findings: Repertoire differences lack defined causes, possibly disease activity or prior therapy. Baseline TCR diversity was reportedly lower in newly diagnosed patients than in healthy donors. It was reported as lower still in relapsed/refractory patients. Unlike CD8+ TCR diversity, which did not rise significantly by C4D1, CD4+ TCR diversity did.

This clone came up once. The antigen remains undetermined. The chain employs TRBV28 and TRBJ1-5, with TRBD1 as a possible D gene (5 bases). The specimen was peripheral blood mononuclear cells (PBMCs), collected at baseline. This sequence originates from a human donor with classical Hodgkin lymphoma. CDR3 nucleotides: TGTGCCAGCAGTTACAATCCGGGACTCCTAAGGGGCAATCAGCCCCAGCATTTT. The encoded protein is CASSYNPGLLRGNQPQHF.